This is a list of T cell receptor beta chains from one sample in a study of T cell responses to AZD1222 COVID-19 vaccine. Assay used: immunoSEQ multiplex PCR; TCRdb lists only in-frame clones, some missing. The sample records tens of thousands of clones, about 81% being singletons. This sample comprised peripheral blood, obtained 28 days after the second AZD1222 dose. The receptor source for this set is an adult who received the AZD1222 COVID-19 vaccine. Each CDR3 is given with its conserved first and last residue. D genes are given only for firm matches. The listing skips clone size in some rows; elsewhere it reads once, few, many or a size class.

d_gene: TRBD1
j_gene: TRBJ2-1
v_gene: TRBV5-1
abundance: NA
CDR3aa: CASSLVTGGNYNEQFF
CDR3nt: TGCGCCAGCAGCTTGGTCACAGGGGGCAATTACAATGAGCAGTTCTTC

d_gene: NA
j_gene: TRBJ2-7
v_gene: TRBV7-2
abundance: NA
CDR3aa: CASSLTPYSYEQYF
CDR3nt: TGTGCCAGCAGCCTAACACCGTACTCCTACGAGCAGTACTTC

d_gene: TRBD2
j_gene: TRBJ2-7
v_gene: TRBV15
abundance: NA
CDR3aa: CATSREAGGLGPEQYF
CDR3nt: TGTGCCACCAGCAGAGAGGCGGGGGGACTAGGCCCCGAGCAGTACTTC

d_gene: NA
j_gene: TRBJ2-3
v_gene: TRBV18
abundance: NA
CDR3aa: CASSPLPGGGSTDTQYF
CDR3nt: TGTGCCAGCTCACCGTTACCCGGAGGGGGAAGCACAGATACGCAGTATTTT

d_gene: NA
j_gene: TRBJ2-1
v_gene: TRBV20-1
abundance: NA
CDR3aa: CSATTSNEQFF
CDR3nt: TGCAGTGCCACTACTAGCAACGAGCAGTTCTTC

d_gene: NA
j_gene: TRBJ2-7
v_gene: TRBV11-2
abundance: NA
CDR3aa: CASAEHTGSSYEQYF
CDR3nt: TGTGCCAGCGCTGAACATACCGGGTCCTCCTACGAGCAGTACTTC

d_gene: NA
j_gene: TRBJ2-2
v_gene: TRBV4-3
abundance: NA
CDR3aa: CASSQDGPGELFF
CDR3nt: TGCGCCAGCAGCCAGGACGGTCCCGGGGAGCTGTTTTTT

d_gene: TRBD2
j_gene: TRBJ2-5
v_gene: TRBV6-1
abundance: NA
CDR3aa: CASSELAGGQETQYF
CDR3nt: TGTGCCAGCAGTGAACTAGCGGGAGGGCAAGAGACCCAGTACTTC

d_gene: TRBD1
j_gene: TRBJ2-7
v_gene: TRBV5-1
abundance: NA
CDR3aa: CASSLVLLGTGGSYEQYF
CDR3nt: TGCGCCAGCAGCTTGGTTCTTTTAGGGACAGGGGGCTCCTACGAGCAGTACTTC

d_gene: NA
j_gene: TRBJ2-4
v_gene: TRBV5-6
abundance: NA
CDR3aa: CASSLGTTLAKNIQYF
CDR3nt: TGTGCCAGCAGCCTCGGGACAACCCTAGCCAAAAACATTCAGTACTTC

d_gene: NA
j_gene: TRBJ1-5
v_gene: TRBV30
abundance: NA
CDR3aa: CAWGGASNQPQHF
CDR3nt: TGTGCCTGGGGCGGGGCAAGCAATCAGCCCCAGCATTTT

d_gene: NA
j_gene: TRBJ1-4
v_gene: TRBV2
abundance: few
CDR3aa: CASRSYGSEFEKLFF
CDR3nt: TGTGCCAGCAGAAGTTATGGTTCTGAGTTTGAAAAACTGTTTTTT

d_gene: NA
j_gene: TRBJ2-7
v_gene: TRBV28
abundance: NA
CDR3aa: CATTRTDEQYF
CDR3nt: TGTGCCACCACAAGGACTGACGAGCAGTACTTC

d_gene: NA
j_gene: TRBJ2-1
v_gene: TRBV18
abundance: NA
CDR3aa: CASSPLTLPGDEQFF
CDR3nt: TGTGCCAGCTCACCACTAACCTTACCGGGGGATGAGCAGTTCTTC

d_gene: NA
j_gene: TRBJ1-4
v_gene: TRBV19
abundance: few
CDR3aa: CASVGWGTTNEKLFF
CDR3nt: TGTGCCAGCGTCGGGTGGGGAACAACTAATGAAAAACTGTTTTTT

d_gene: TRBD1
j_gene: TRBJ2-4
v_gene: TRBV25-1
abundance: NA
CDR3aa: CAITGEAKNIQYF
CDR3nt: TGTGCCATCACAGGGGAGGCCAAAAACATTCAGTACTTC

d_gene: NA
j_gene: TRBJ1-4
v_gene: TRBV5-1
abundance: NA
CDR3aa: CASSLGSNEKLFF
CDR3nt: TGCGCCAGCAGCTTGGGTTCTAATGAAAAACTGTTTTTT

d_gene: NA
j_gene: TRBJ2-7
v_gene: TRBV4-2
abundance: NA
CDR3aa: CASSQDWTSYEQYF
CDR3nt: TGTGCCAGCAGCCAAGACTGGACCTCCTACGAGCAGTACTTC

d_gene: TRBD2
j_gene: TRBJ2-1
v_gene: TRBV24-1
abundance: NA
CDR3aa: CATSDPGLASGNEQFF
CDR3nt: TGTGCCACCAGTGACCCGGGACTAGCGTCGGGGAATGAGCAGTTCTTC

d_gene: NA
j_gene: TRBJ1-1
v_gene: TRBV11-2
abundance: NA
CDR3aa: CASGREVNTEAFF
CDR3nt: TGTGCCAGCGGGCGGGAGGTGAACACTGAAGCTTTCTTT

d_gene: TRBD2
j_gene: TRBJ2-5
v_gene: TRBV7-7
abundance: once
CDR3aa: CASSLGASGKVETQYF
CDR3nt: TGTGCTAGCAGCTTAGGGGCTAGCGGGAAGGTAGAGACCCAGTACTTC

d_gene: NA
j_gene: TRBJ2-3
v_gene: TRBV25-1
abundance: NA
CDR3aa: CASSEQGPFLDTQYF
CDR3nt: TGTGCCAGCAGTGAACAAGGGCCCTTCCTAGATACGCAGTATTTT

d_gene: TRBD2
j_gene: TRBJ2-1
v_gene: TRBV20-1
abundance: NA
CDR3aa: CSASGGGRGSYNEQFF
CDR3nt: TGCAGTGCTAGTGGAGGCGGGAGAGGCTCCTACAATGAGCAGTTCTTC

d_gene: NA
j_gene: TRBJ2-7
v_gene: TRBV5-4
abundance: NA
CDR3aa: CASSLPGEGYEQYF
CDR3nt: TGTGCCAGCAGCTTGCCAGGGGAAGGTTACGAGCAGTACTTC

d_gene: NA
j_gene: TRBJ2-7
v_gene: TRBV9
abundance: NA
CDR3aa: CASSVAASSYEQYF
CDR3nt: TGTGCCAGCAGCGTAGCGGCAAGCTCCTACGAGCAGTACTTC

d_gene: TRBD1
j_gene: TRBJ2-7
v_gene: TRBV19
abundance: NA
CDR3aa: CASSRPGQAYEQYF
CDR3nt: TGTGCCAGTAGTAGGCCGGGACAGGCCTACGAGCAGTACTTC

d_gene: NA
j_gene: TRBJ2-7
v_gene: TRBV2
abundance: NA
CDR3aa: CASTTSYEQYF
CDR3nt: TGTGCCAGCACCACGTCCTACGAGCAGTACTTC